The 28 T cell receptor beta chains listed next were all sequenced from one sample in a study of T cells in localized non-small cell lung cancer. Sequenced by immunoSEQ multiplex PCR; TCRdb stores in-frame clones only, minus some. The sample gives about 35,000 clones, roughly 87% of which show up once; 15% to 20% is in the top ten. The source material was peripheral blood, sampled before any cancer treatment. The receptors come from a male donor older than 55 with stage III squamous cell lung carcinoma.

Details on this clone: The germline gene is not matched at one end of the junction; a read error may be the cause. The rearrangement links TRBV5-6 to TRBJ2-5; 9 bases agree with TRBD1. Germline CDR1 is SGHDT and CDR2 is YYEEEE. There are 12 residues in the CDR3. CDR3 protein: CASSLLGQGFDF. CDR3 nucleotide sequence: TGTGCCAGCAGCCTCTTGGGACAGGGATTTGACTTC.

The chain employs TRBV14 and TRBJ2-3, with 7 bases aligning to TRBD2. V was clipped by 6 bases and J by 2 bases; unmatched bases: 5. Germline values: CDR1 SGHDN, CDR2 FVKESK. The CDR3 is made up of 14 amino acids. CDR3 sequence: CASSRGDSTDTQYF. DNA for the CDR3: TGTGCCAGCAGTCGGGGGGATTCCACAGATACGCAGTATTTT.

The V call is TRBV7-8, the J call TRBJ2-2, with 7 bases lining up with TRBD1. The CDR3 is 13 amino acids. Germline V CDR1 and CDR2: SGHVS, FQNEAQ. Unmatched junction bases numbered 1, after V lost 6 bases and J lost 3 bases. CDR3 sequence reads: CASRQGDTGELFF. CDR3 sequence (DNA): TGTGCCAGCAGGCAGGGGGACACCGGGGAGCTGTTTTTT.

This chain links TRBV10-2 with TRBJ1-1; D gene ambiguous. Trimming removed 8 bases at V and 6 bases at J, with 16 bases between. This CDR3 contains 13 residues. Germline CDR1 WSHSY, CDR2 SAAADI. This CDR3 reads CASLRDLYSEAFF. CDR3 sequence (DNA): TGCGCCAGCCTTAGGGATTTGTATTCTGAAGCTTTCTTT.

This clone showed up just a few times. The rearrangement joins TRBV2 to TRBJ1-3; D is undetermined. In germline, CDR1 is SNHLY, CDR2 FYNNEI. CDR3 size: 14 residues. With 5 bases removed from V and 4 bases from J, the gap between germline ends came to 12 bases. The CDR3 loop is CASSLYKSGNTIYF. CDR3 DNA sequence: TGTGCCAGCAGTCTCTATAAATCGGGAAACACCATATATTTT.

The chain uses TRBV29-1 and TRBJ1-1; 7 positions agree with TRBD1. From germline, CDR1 is SQVTM and CDR2 ANQGSEA. CDR3 size: 13 residues. The trim removed 7 bases at V and 5 bases at J, leaving 10 bases unmatched. Here the CDR3 DNA reads TGCAGCGCCACGGATGACAGGGCAACTGAAGCTTTCTTT. Translating it yields CSATDDRATEAFF.

The V and J genes are TRBV4-1 and TRBJ2-1; either TRBD1 or TRBD2 may supply D (5 bases each). Germline V CDR1 and CDR2: MGHRA, YSYEKL. Trimming left V 0 bases short and J 9 bases short, with 15 bases between. The length of the CDR3 is 15 residues. The CDR3 coding sequence is TGCGCCAGCAGCCAAGAAATGGCAGGGAGTCGTGAGCAGTTCTTC. The encoded protein is CASSQEMAGSREQFF.

This chain uses TRBV5-1 with TRBJ2-1; 10 bases are a match to TRBD2. Losses at the gene ends were 4 bases for V and 14 bases for J; bases not matched to a gene: 12. The CDR3 sequence is 14 residues long. Per germline, CDR1 SGHRS and CDR2 YFSETQ. The CDR3 nucleotides are TGCGCCAGCAGCCCGGGGCTAGCGGGAGAAAGGAAGTTCTTC. Amino acid sequence: CASSPGLAGERKFF.

The J gene is TRBJ1-2, the V gene TRBV27; D remains unclear. V gave up 3 bases and J gave up 6 bases, with 11 bases separating them. The CDR3 runs to 13 residues. From germline, CDR1 is MNHEY and CDR2 SMNVEV (reference sequence). This chain's CDR3 is CASSLNGPNGYTF. In DNA form, the CDR3 reads TGTGCCAGCAGTTTGAATGGCCCCAATGGCTACACCTTC.

The chain employs TRBV6-5 and TRBJ2-1; 9 bases line up with TRBD1. This CDR3 has 14 residues. V trimming: 5 bases; J trimming: 9 bases; junction bases outside the gene matches: 8. In germline, CDR1 is MNHEY, CDR2 SVGAGI. Here the CDR3 reads CASSRDRALSEQFF. CDR3 sequence (DNA): TGTGCCAGCAGTCGGGACAGGGCCCTAAGTGAGCAGTTCTTC.

A single count supports this clone. The V gene is TRBV10-1, the J gene TRBJ2-5, with D maybe TRBD2 (5 bases). Germline-derived CDR1 and CDR2 are WNHNN and SYGVQD (reference sequence). The V gene lost 2 bases and the J gene lost 4 bases, with 8 bases spanning the gap. The CDR3 has 13 amino acids. The CDR3 nucleotides are TGCGCCAGCAGTGAGCGGAGGCGAGAGACCCAGTACTTC. Its translation: CASSERRRETQYF.

Regarding this clone: The junction and the germline gene differ at one end; a read error may be behind it. The chain is built from TRBV10-3 and TRBJ2-7; D uncertain. CDR1 ENHRY and CDR2 SYGVKD come from the germline V gene. CDR3 length: 14 residues. CDR3 region: CASSLGQAIYEQYF. DNA for the CDR3: TGTGCCAGCAGTCTTGGGCAGGCGATCTACGAGCAGTACTTC.

The V gene is TRBV2, the J gene TRBJ1-4; D unclear. The length of the CDR3 is 16 residues. The V and J ends lost 2 bases and 8 bases respectively, with 18 bases between them. Germline V gene data show CDR1 as SNHLY and CDR2 as FYNNEI. The CDR3 loop reads CASSESETGLGEKLFF. CDR3 bases: TGTGCCAGCAGTGAATCCGAAACCGGTTTGGGGGAAAAACTGTTTTTT.

CDR3 DNA: TGTGCCAGCAGCTTGGACTTCAAAGAGACCCAGTACTTC. The encoded protein is CASSLDFKETQYF. V gene TRBV5-4 combines with J gene TRBJ2-5; no reliable D call. Germline assignment: CDR1 SGHNT and CDR2 YYREEE (reference sequence). Trimming took 0 bases from V and 3 from J, leaving 6 bases between them. The CDR3 runs to 13 residues.

This chain uses TRBV7-9 with TRBJ1-4, with D unresolved. V lost 0 bases and J 0 bases, leaving 8 bases between the germline ends. The CDR3 length is 16 residues. Germline values: CDR1 SEHNR, CDR2 FQNEAQ (reference sequence). Written as DNA, the CDR3 is TGTGCCAGCAGCTTAGCGGTGCCAACAACTAATGAAAAACTGTTTTTT. Protein product: CASSLAVPTTNEKLFF.

V gene TRBV19 combines with J gene TRBJ1-2; D might be TRBD1 (6 bases). This CDR3 region has 15 residues. V was clipped by 7 bases and J by 2 bases, with 17 bases between them. Germline assignment: CDR1 LNHDA and CDR2 SQIVND (reference sequence). Here the CDR3 reads CASNPGQYPNYGYTF. As DNA, the CDR3 is TGTGCCAGTAACCCCGGACAGTACCCCAACTATGGCTACACCTTC.

The V call is TRBV9, the J call TRBJ2-1; no clear D gene. Germline assignment: CDR1 SGDLS and CDR2 YYNGEE. This CDR3 is built from 13 residues. V was shortened by 0 bases and J by 8 bases, with 9 bases between the two germline ends. The CDR3 loop is CASSVVVNHEQFF. The CDR3 region has the DNA TGTGCCAGCAGCGTAGTAGTCAACCATGAGCAGTTCTTC.

This chain connects TRBV6-6 to TRBJ2-7; D unresolved. Germline V CDR1 and CDR2: MNHNY, SVGAGI (reference sequence). V was cut by 3 bases and J by 4 bases, with 10 bases left in between. The CDR3 runs to 13 residues. The CDR3: CASSYFVDYEQYF. The CDR3 bases are TGTGCCAGCAGTTATTTCGTGGATTACGAGCAGTACTTC.

The chain has TRBV29-1 and TRBJ2-2, with no clear D. V was trimmed by 7 bases and J by 1 base, leaving 7 bases between them. CDR3 length: 12 residues. Looked up from germline, CDR1 is SQVTM and CDR2 is ANQGSEA. The CDR3: CSGRMNTGELFF. DNA of the CDR3: TGCAGCGGCCGGATGAACACCGGGGAGCTGTTTTTT.

This chain connects TRBV7-8 to TRBJ2-3; a possible D gene is TRBD1 (6 bases). The CDR3 consists of 16 residues. Per germline, CDR1 SGHVS and CDR2 FQNEAQ. V was clipped by 4 bases and J by 0 bases, with 14 bases between them. This chain's CDR3 is CASSSRQAASTDTQYF. In DNA, the CDR3 is TGTGCCAGCAGCTCAAGACAGGCCGCTAGCACAGATACGCAGTATTTT.

V usage is TRBV19 and J usage is TRBJ2-2; possibly TRBD2 for D (6 bases). The length of the CDR3 is 16 residues. The V end lost 5 bases, the J end lost 7 bases, and 20 bases lay between the germline ends. Germline V CDR1 and CDR2: LNHDA, SQIVND (reference sequence). The chain's CDR3 is CASSVTAGGVHGELFF. CDR3 DNA: TGTGCCAGTAGTGTTACAGCCGGAGGGGTACACGGGGAGCTGTTTTTT.

J is TRBJ2-3 and V is TRBV2; 7 bases are shared with TRBD1. V trimming: 5 bases; J trimming: 4 bases; junction bases outside the gene matches: 9. The CDR3 length is 15 residues. CDR1 SNHLY and CDR2 FYNNEI come from the germline V gene. CDR3 residues: CASSKDREEADTQYF. The CDR3, as DNA: TGTGCCAGCAGTAAAGACAGGGAAGAGGCAGATACGCAGTATTTT.

This chain uses TRBV27 with TRBJ2-2; TRBD1 aligns across 9 bases. The trim removed 5 bases at V and 5 bases at J, leaving 9 bases unmatched. The CDR3 is 16 amino acids. CDR1 is MNHEY, CDR2 SMNVEV, per germline (reference sequence). The CDR3 is CASSRPQGARTGELFF. CDR3 bases: TGTGCCAGCAGTAGACCACAGGGGGCGCGAACCGGGGAGCTGTTTTTT.

The V call is TRBV10-3, the J call TRBJ2-3; possible D gene TRBD2, 5 bases. V lost 5 bases and J lost 4, with 16 bases in between. CDR3 length equals 15 residues. The germline gives CDR1 ENHRY, CDR2 SYGVKD. CDR3 residues: CAISPTMNEADTQYF. In DNA, the CDR3 is TGTGCCATCAGTCCGACTATGAACGAAGCAGATACGCAGTATTTT.

The V gene is TRBV19, the J gene TRBJ1-2; possible D gene TRBD1, 6 bases. CDR3 size: 14 residues. The germline V gene encodes CDR1 LNHDA and CDR2 SQIVND (reference sequence). V was clipped by 7 bases and J by 4 bases, with 16 bases between them. The CDR3 reads CASTRGGSGYGYTF. The CDR3 nucleotides read TGTGCCAGTACCAGAGGGGGGTCTGGCTATGGCTACACCTTC.

This chain links TRBV9 with TRBJ1-1; D may be TRBD1 (5 bases). With 2 bases removed from V and 2 bases from J, the gap between germline ends came to 13 bases. The CDR3 runs to 15 residues. Germline CDR1 is SGDLS and CDR2 is YYNGEE. CDR3 in DNA: TGTGCCAGCAGCGTCACCGGGACGGGTAACACTGAAGCTTTCTTT. Encoded protein: CASSVTGTGNTEAFF.

The V gene is TRBV5-4, the J gene TRBJ1-1, with TRBD1 matching over 7 bases. This CDR3 comprises 14 residues. J gave up 0 bases and V 5 bases, and 4 bases lay outside the gene matches. Germline loops: CDR1 SGHNT, CDR2 YYREEE (reference sequence). The DNA for the CDR3 is TGTGCCAGCAGACCTGACAGGGTGAACACTGAAGCTTTCTTT. Its translation: CASRPDRVNTEAFF.

This CDR3 is CASSQSSNSHTEAFF. Written as DNA, the CDR3 is TGTGCCAGCAGCCAAAGCAGTAACAGTCACACTGAAGCTTTCTTT. V gene TRBV14 combines with J gene TRBJ1-1; no definite D call. CDR1 is SGHDN and CDR2 is FVKESK in the germline V gene. V lost 2 bases to trimming and J lost 3 bases, with 13 bases between them. This CDR3 is 15 amino acids long.